This T cell receptor beta chain was found in a study of T cell responses to AZD1222 COVID-19 vaccine (dated by TCRdb to the early 2020s). A note on the overall study: AZD1222 recipients given second doses at about 4 weeks or at about 12 weeks were pooled, since spike-specific TCR depth and breadth were not found to differ between the two schedules. A total of approximately 240 trial participants underwent TCR sequencing, of whom about 210 had received two doses of AZD1222 and some 25 had received two doses of the MenACWY control vaccine. Enrollment into the trials was organized by age into subgroups of 18-55, 56-69 and 70-plus years, and those subgroups contained roughly 150, 30 and 60 TCR-sequenced participants, respectively.

The CDR3 regions of human TCRbeta chains were analyzed by immunosequencing. In the paper's pipeline: Repertoire TCRs were matched against a reference library of SARS-CoV-2-specific TCRs generated with the MIRA antigen-specificity platform. Breadth meant the fraction of unique TCRs that were SARS-CoV-2-associated, whereas depth meant the fraction of total T cells that were SARS-CoV-2-associated. Each spike-specific TCR was assigned to its reactive spike region and to a CD4 or CD8 class using the MIRA data. Log10-transformed breadth and depth values were compared by one-way ANOVA with Sidak's multiple comparisons tests. TCRdb retrieved this table from immuneACCESS and kept in-frame rearrangements only. Not all clones are present; in checked studies, unresolved V genes account for under half, and no reason is known for the remainder. The V and J calls and clone size come from that table; D and trimming were worked out from the DNA. The sample table records approximately 190,000 clones; roughly 93% of these occur just once. The top ten clones comprise 0.99% of the sample.

The meaning of the sample's time point label: baseline before first vaccination. Vaccinee samples were obtained from the UK trials COV001 and COV002, which included a single-blind randomized controlled phase 2/3 trial of AZD1222 (ChAdOx1 nCoV-19) in healthy adults. For TCRbeta chain sequencing, PBMC samples from trial participants were taken at day 0 and at day 28 after the second dose. The junction carries 15 bases between V and J, which are trimmed by 0 bases and 10 bases respectively. Taken from cysteine to phenylalanine, the CDR3 has 14 residues. Kept here is only the CDR3 DNA, which spans 42 bases and is read in frame from base 1. Looking up the germline V gene (reference sequence) yields CDR1 SEHNR and CDR2 FQNEAQ. In the case of this clone: Its antigen is still unknown. No qualities accompany the bases; no much larger clone lies one base away.

Overall study results and their limits: Epitopes outside the regions mutated in the B.1.351 and B.1.1.7 variants were reportedly recognized by nearly half of the unique spike-specific TCRs. The whole spike protein was spanned by vaccine-associated CD4 TCRs, and dominant responses were seen in regions 160-218 and 743-854. Participants were mostly white British, with more females than males. The authors suggested clonal diversity may have been underestimated. After two AZD1222 doses, both the breadth and the depth of spike-specific TCRs were significantly higher than at day 0 and than in MenACWY recipients. Conclusions about previously exposed vaccinees were limited because only six AZD1222 recipients were SARS-CoV-2 seropositive at baseline. The 56-69-year group was small, and its depth increase did not reach significance, likely because of low power. Because no samples from the day 14 peak response were available, repertoires could be characterized only after the peak T cell response.

This TCR came from an adult in good health. The sequences come from peripheral blood, collected on day 0 of AZD1222 vaccination. The chain is made from TRBV7-9 and TRBJ1-2; a tentative D match to TRBD1 spans 5 bases. The CDR3 reads CASSLAGTPGDYTF. The sequenced DNA is TGTGCCAGCAGCTTAGCAGGGACGCCGGGCGACTACACCTTC. With the rest looked up from the reference TRBV7-9 and TRBJ1-2 genes rather than sequenced, the full variable domain is DTGVSQNPRHKITKRGQNVTFRCDPISEHNRLYWYRQTLGQGPEFLTYFQNEAQLEKSRLLSDRFSAERPKGSFSTLEIQRTEQGDSAMYLCASSLAGTPGDYTFGSGTRLTVV.